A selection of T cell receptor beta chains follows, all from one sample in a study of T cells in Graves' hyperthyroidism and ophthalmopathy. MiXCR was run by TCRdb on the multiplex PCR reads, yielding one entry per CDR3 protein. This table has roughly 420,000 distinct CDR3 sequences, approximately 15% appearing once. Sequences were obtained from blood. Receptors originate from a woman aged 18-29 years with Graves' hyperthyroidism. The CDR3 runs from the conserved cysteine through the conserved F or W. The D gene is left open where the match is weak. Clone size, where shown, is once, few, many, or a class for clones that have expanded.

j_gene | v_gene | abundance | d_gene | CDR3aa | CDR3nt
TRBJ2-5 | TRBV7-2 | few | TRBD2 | CASSLVKGLSGWETQYF | TGTGCCAGCAGCTTAGTGAAGGGACTATCCGGGTGGGAGACCCAGTACTTC
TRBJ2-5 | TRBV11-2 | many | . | CASSLAGGQETQYF | TGTGCCAGCAGCTTAGCAGGAGGCCAAGAGACCCAGTACTTC
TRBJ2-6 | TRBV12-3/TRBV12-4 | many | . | CASRLPGSGANVLTF | TGTGCCAGCAGGCTACCAGGCTCTGGGGCCAACGTCCTGACTTTC
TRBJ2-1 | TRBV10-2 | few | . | CASNGIQPRSEQFF | TGCGCCAGCAATGGGATCCAGCCTCGGTCTGAGCAGTTCTTC
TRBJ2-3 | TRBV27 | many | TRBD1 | CASSLQTGSADTQYF | TGTGCCAGCAGTTTACAGACAGGGTCGGCAGATACGCAGTATTTT
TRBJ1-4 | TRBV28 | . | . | CASLSAKNEKLFF | TGTGCCAGCCTGTCGGCAAAAAATGAAAAACTGTTTTTT
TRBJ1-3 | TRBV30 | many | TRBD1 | CAWSVAGGAYTIYF | TGTGCCTGGAGTGTAGCAGGGGGCGCATACACCATATATTTT
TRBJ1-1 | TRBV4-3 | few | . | CASSQDGGKTEAFF | TGCGCCAGCAGCCAAGATGGGGGGAAGACTGAAGCTTTCTTT
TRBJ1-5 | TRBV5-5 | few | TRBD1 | CASKPGQGAYQPQHF | TGTGCCAGCAAGCCGGGACAGGGGGCTTATCAGCCCCAGCATTTT
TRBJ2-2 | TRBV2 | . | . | CASYRGTITGELFF | TGTGCCAGCTATCGCGGGACGATCACCGGGGAGCTGTTTTTT
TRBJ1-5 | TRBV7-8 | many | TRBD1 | CASSLETGVGQPQHF | TGTGCCAGCAGCTTAGAGACAGGGGTCGGTCAGCCCCAGCATTTT
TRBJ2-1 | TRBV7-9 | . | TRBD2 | CTSSPGTSGGSNGQFF | TGTACCAGCAGCCCGGGGACTAGCGGAGGCTCTAATGGGCAGTTCTTC
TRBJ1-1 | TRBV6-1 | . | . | CASTPAGTIVRADTEAFF | TGTGCCAGCACTCCGGCCGGGACCATCGTCCGGGCTGACACTGAAGCTTTCTTT
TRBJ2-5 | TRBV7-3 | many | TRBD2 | CASSPSGKETQYF | TGTGCCAGCAGCCCGAGCGGGAAGGAGACCCAGTACTTC
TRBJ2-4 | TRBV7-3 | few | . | CASSRGYGLDIQYF | TGTGCCAGCAGCAGGGGTTATGGCCTGGACATTCAGTACTTC
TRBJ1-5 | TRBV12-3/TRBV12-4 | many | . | CASSPLGTSNQPQHF | TGTGCCAGCAGTCCGCTCGGGACCTCCAATCAGCCCCAGCATTTT
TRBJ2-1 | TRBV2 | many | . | CASSAAGNYNEQFF | TGTGCCAGCAGTGCGGCGGGAAACTACAATGAGCAGTTCTTC
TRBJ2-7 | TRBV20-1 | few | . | CSARRTAYEPYF | TGCAGTGCTAGACGGACAGCCTACGAGCCGTACTTC
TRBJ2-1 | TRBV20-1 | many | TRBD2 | CSARALAGGFDEQFF | TGCAGTGCTAGAGCACTAGCGGGAGGGTTCGATGAGCAGTTCTTC
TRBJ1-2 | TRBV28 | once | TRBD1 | CASSTIGQGIYGYTF | TGTGCCAGCAGTACCATCGGACAGGGGATCTATGGCTACACCTTC
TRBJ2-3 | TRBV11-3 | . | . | CASSSWARGVGTDTQYF | TGTGCCAGCAGCTCCTGGGCAAGGGGGGTCGGCACAGATACGCAGTATTTT
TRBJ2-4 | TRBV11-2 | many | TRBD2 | CASSLLASGRAGNIQYF | TGTGCCAGCAGCTTACTGGCTAGCGGGAGGGCCGGGAACATTCAGTACTTC
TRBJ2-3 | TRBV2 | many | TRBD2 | CASRGLAGGADTQYF | TGTGCCAGCAGGGGACTAGCGGGAGGTGCAGATACGCAGTATTTT
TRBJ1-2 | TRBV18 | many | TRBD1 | CASSPVGQGYGYTF | TGTGCCAGCTCACCAGTGGGACAGGGCTATGGCTACACCTTC
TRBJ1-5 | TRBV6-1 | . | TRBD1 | CASSDDRVSQPQHF | TGTGCCAGCAGTGACGACAGGGTTAGCCAGCCCCAGCATTTT
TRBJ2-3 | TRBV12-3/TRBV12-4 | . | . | CASTGGRHTGTQYF | TGTGCCAGCACTGGGGGTCGGCACACAGGTACGCAGTATTTT
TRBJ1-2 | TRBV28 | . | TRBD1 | CASSETLGQGFGYTF | TGTGCCAGCAGCGAGACTCTGGGACAGGGTTTTGGCTACACCTTC
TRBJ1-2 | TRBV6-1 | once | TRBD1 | CASRTGGTFYGYTF | TGTGCCAGCAGGACAGGGGGTACCTTCTATGGCTACACCTTC
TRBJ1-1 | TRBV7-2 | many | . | CASSLGLERNTEAFF | TGTGCCAGCAGCTTAGGATTGGAGAGGAACACTGAAGCTTTCTTT
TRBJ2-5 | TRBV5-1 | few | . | CASSATTTGQTQYF | TGCGCCAGCAGCGCAACCACCACAGGGCAGACCCAGTACTTC
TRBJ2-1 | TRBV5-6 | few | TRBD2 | CASRYLAGSYNEQFF | TGTGCCAGCAGGTATCTAGCGGGGTCCTACAATGAGCAGTTCTTC
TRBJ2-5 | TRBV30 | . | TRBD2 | CAWSSEGLAGGETQYF | TGTGCCTGGAGCTCCGAGGGACTAGCGGGAGGAGAGACCCAGTACTTC
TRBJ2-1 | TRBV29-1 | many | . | CSGGLPSYNEQFF | TGCAGCGGTGGACTTCCCTCCTACAATGAGCAGTTCTTC
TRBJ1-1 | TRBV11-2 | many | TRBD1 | CASSSWTGLNTEAFF | TGTGCCAGCAGCTCATGGACAGGGTTGAACACTGAAGCTTTCTTT
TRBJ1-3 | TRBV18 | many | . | CASSPSWGTGNTIYF | TGTGCCAGCTCACCAAGTTGGGGGACTGGAAACACCATATATTTT
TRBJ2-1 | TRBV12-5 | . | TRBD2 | CASGPPLLAGPYNEQFF | TGTGCTAGTGGACCCCCCCTTCTAGCGGGTCCCTACAATGAGCAGTTCTTC
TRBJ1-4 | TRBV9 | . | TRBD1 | CASSTSTGGDEKLFF | TGTGCCAGCAGCACTTCGACAGGGGGAGACGAAAAACTGTTTTTT
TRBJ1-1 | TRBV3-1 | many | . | CASSPQPPGRTEAFF | TGTGCCAGCAGCCCCCAACCTCCGGGACGGACTGAAGCTTTCTTT
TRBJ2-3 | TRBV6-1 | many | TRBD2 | CASSEFPRAASGNTDTQYF | TGTGCCAGCAGTGAATTCCCTCGAGCGGCTAGCGGGAACACAGATACGCAGTATTTT
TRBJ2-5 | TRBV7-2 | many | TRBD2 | CASSLRGGSRETQYF | TGTGCCAGCAGCTTACGCGGCGGGAGCAGAGAGACCCAGTACTTC
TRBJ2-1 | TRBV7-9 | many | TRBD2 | CASSLVVTSGRRWNEQFF | TGTGCCAGCAGCTTAGTTGTGACTAGCGGGAGGAGGTGGAATGAGCAGTTCTTC
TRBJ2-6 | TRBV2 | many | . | CASSEIRGPTNVLTF | TGTGCCAGCAGTGAAATTCGGGGACCCACCAACGTCCTGACTTTC
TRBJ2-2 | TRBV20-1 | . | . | CSASNTNTGELFF | TGCAGTGCGAGCAATACAAACACCGGGGAGCTGTTTTTT
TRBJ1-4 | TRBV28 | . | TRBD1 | CASSSQGSEKLFF | TGTGCCAGCAGTTCACAGGGGAGTGAAAAACTGTTTTTT
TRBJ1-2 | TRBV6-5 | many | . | CASSYSGRTNYGYTF | TGTGCCAGCAGTTACTCGGGCCGAACTAACTATGGCTACACCTTC
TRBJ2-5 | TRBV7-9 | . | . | CASSLVSGLQETQYF | TGTGCCAGCAGCTTAGTGTCCGGGCTCCAAGAGACCCAGTACTTC
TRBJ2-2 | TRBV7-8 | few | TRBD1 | CASSTPPDRGATGELFF | TGTGCCAGCAGCACCCCCCCGGACAGGGGCGCCACCGGGGAGCTGTTTTTT
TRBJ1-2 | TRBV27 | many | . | CASSFSRGYGYTF | TGTGCCAGCAGCTTTTCCCGCGGGTATGGCTACACCTTC
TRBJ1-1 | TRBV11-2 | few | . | CASSQRWAQPQSNTEAFF | TGTGCCAGCAGCCAGCGGTGGGCCCAACCCCAATCGAACACTGAAGCTTTCTTT
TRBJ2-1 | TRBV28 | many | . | CASSKGLLPYNEQFF | TGTGCCAGCAGTAAGGGACTCTTGCCCTACAATGAGCAGTTCTTC
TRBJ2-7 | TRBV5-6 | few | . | CASSLYRSYEQYF | TGTGCCAGCAGCTTGTACAGGAGCTACGAGCAGTACTTC
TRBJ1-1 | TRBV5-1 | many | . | CASSTQAGTEAFF | TGCGCCAGCAGCACCCAGGCGGGAACTGAAGCTTTCTTT
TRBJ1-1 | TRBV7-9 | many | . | CASSWVEDTEAFF | TGTGCCAGCAGCTGGGTAGAAGACACTGAAGCTTTCTTT
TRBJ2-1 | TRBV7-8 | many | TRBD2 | CASSETSAHNEQFF | TGTGCCAGCAGCGAGACTAGCGCTCACAATGAGCAGTTCTTC